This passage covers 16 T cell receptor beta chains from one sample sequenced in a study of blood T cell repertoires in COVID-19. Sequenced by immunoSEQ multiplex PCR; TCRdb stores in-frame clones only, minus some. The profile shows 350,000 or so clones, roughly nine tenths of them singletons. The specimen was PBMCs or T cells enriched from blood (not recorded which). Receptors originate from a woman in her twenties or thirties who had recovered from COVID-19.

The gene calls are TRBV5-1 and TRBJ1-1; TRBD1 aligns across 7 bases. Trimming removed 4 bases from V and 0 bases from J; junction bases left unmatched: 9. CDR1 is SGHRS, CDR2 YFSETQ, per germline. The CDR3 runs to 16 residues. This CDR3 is CASSVQGWAMNTEAFF. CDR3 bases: TGCGCCAGCAGCGTACAGGGGTGGGCGATGAACACTGAAGCTTTCTTT. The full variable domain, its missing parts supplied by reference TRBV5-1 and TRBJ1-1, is KAGVTQTPRYLIKTRGQQVTLSCSPISGHRSVSWYQQTPGQGLQFLFEYFSETQRNKGNFPGRFSGRQFSNSRSEMNVSTLELGDSALYLCASSVQGWAMNTEAFFGQGTRLTVV.

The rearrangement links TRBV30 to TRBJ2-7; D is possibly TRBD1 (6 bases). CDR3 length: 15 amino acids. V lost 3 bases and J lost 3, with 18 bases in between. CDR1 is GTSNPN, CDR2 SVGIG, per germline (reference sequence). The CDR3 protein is CAWSELGQSNYEQYF. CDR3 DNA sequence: TGTGCCTGGAGCGAGTTAGGACAGTCGAACTACGAGCAGTACTTC.

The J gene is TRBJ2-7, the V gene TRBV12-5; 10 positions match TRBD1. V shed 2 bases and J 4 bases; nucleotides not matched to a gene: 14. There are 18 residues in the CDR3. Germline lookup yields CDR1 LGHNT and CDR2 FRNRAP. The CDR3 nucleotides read TGTGCTAGTGGTTTGCCAGACCTAGGGGACAGGGGAACGTACGAGCAGTACTTC. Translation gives CASGLPDLGDRGTYEQYF.

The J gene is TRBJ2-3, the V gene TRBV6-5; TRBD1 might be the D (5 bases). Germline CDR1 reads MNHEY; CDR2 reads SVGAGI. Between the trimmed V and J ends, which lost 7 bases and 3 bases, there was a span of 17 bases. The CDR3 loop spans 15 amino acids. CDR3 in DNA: TGTGCCAGCACCTTAGGCAGTGCAGGGACAGATACGCAGTATTTT. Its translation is CASTLGSAGTDTQYF.

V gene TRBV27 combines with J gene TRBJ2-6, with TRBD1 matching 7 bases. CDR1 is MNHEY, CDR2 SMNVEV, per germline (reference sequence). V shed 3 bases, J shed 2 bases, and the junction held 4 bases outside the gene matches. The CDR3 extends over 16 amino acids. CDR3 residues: CASSFTGTAGANVLTF. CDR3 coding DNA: TGTGCCAGCAGTTTCACGGGGACAGCTGGGGCCAACGTCCTGACTTTC.

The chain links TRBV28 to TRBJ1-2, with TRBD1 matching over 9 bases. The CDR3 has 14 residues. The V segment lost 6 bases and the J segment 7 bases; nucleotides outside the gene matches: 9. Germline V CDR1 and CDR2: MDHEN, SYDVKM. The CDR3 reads CASRSPGQGGGYTF. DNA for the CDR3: TGTGCCAGCAGGTCTCCGGGACAGGGCGGTGGCTACACCTTC.

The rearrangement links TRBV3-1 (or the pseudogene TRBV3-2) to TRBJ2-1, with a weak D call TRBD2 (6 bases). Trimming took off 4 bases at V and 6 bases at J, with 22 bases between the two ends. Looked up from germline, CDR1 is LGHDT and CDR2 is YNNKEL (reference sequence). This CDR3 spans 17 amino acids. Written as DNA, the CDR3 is TGTGCCAGCAGCCTACCCCTCGGGGGAGCCCCGAGCAATGAGCAGTTCTTC. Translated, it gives CASSLPLGGAPSNEQFF.

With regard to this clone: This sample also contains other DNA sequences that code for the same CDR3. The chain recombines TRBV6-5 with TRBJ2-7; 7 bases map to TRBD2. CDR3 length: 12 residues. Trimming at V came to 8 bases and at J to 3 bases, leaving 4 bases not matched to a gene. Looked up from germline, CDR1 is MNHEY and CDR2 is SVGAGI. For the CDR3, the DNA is TGTGCCAGCTCGCCGGGAGGCTACGAGCAGTACTTC. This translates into CASSPGGYEQYF.

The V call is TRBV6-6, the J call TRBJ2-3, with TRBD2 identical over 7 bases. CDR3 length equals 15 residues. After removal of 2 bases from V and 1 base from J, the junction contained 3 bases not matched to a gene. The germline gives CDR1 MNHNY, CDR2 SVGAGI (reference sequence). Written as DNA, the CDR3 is TGTGCCAGCAGTTACGGACGGGAGGGCACAGATACGCAGTATTTT. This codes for CASSYGREGTDTQYF.

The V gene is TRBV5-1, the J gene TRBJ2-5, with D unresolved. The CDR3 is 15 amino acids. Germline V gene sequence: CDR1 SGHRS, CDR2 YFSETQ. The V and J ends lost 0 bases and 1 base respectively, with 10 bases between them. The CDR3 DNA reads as TGCGCCAGCAGCTTGGTGACTCCCGTCCAAGAGACCCAGTACTTC. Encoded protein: CASSLVTPVQETQYF.

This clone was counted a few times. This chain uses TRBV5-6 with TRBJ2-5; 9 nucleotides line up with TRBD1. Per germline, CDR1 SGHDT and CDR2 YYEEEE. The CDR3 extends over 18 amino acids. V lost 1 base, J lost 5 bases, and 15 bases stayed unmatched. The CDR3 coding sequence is TGTGCCAGCAGCTTGTATTTTAGTCGGGACAGGGTGGTCGAGACCCAGTACTTC. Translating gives CASSLYFSRDRVVETQYF.

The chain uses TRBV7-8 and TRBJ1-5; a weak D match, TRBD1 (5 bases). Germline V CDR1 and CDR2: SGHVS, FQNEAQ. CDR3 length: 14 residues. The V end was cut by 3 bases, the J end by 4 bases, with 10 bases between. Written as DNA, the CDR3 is TGTGCCAGCAGCTTTTCAGGGTGGAATCAGCCCCAGCATTTT. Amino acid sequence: CASSFSGWNQPQHF.

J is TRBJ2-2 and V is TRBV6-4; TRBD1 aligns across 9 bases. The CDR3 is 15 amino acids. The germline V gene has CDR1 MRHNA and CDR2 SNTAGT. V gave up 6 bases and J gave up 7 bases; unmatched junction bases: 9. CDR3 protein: CASSRQGDGDGELFF. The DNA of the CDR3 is TGTGCCAGCAGCCGACAGGGGGACGGGGACGGGGAGCTGTTTTTT.

The CDR3 DNA follows: TGTGCCTGGGAGGGACAGGGGGGCAACTACGAGCAGTACTTC. It is translated as CAWEGQGGNYEQYF. V gene TRBV30 combines with J gene TRBJ2-7; 11 nucleotides match TRBD1. This CDR3 is 14 amino acids long. The germline CDR1 and CDR2 sequences are GTSNPN and SVGIG (reference sequence). The V and J ends lost 5 bases and 3 bases, in that order; junction bases with no gene match: 6.

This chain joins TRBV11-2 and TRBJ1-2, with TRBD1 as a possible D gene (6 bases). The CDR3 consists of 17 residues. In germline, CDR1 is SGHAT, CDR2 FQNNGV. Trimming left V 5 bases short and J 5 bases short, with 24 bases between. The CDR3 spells CASSPRGARAPEYGYTF. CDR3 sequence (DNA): TGTGCCAGCAGCCCACGGGGGGCCCGAGCCCCCGAGTATGGCTACACCTTC. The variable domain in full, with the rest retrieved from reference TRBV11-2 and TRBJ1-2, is EAGVAQSPRYKIIEKRQSVAFWCNPISGHATLYWYQQILGQGPKLLIQFQNNGVVDDSQLPKDRFSAERLKGVDSTLKIQPAKLEDSAVYLCASSPRGARAPEYGYTFGSGTRLTVV.

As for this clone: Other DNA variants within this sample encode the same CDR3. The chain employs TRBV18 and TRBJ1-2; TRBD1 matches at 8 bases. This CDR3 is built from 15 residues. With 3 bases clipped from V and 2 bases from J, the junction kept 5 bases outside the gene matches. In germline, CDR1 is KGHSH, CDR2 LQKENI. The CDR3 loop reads CASSPGTGANYGYTF. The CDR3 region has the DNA TGTGCCAGCTCACCGGGGACAGGTGCCAACTATGGCTACACCTTC.